This T cell receptor beta chain was captured by sequencing in a study of a mutant IDH1 vaccine in newly diagnosed glioma. Study summary: The patients received vaccinations eight times, in weeks 1, 3, 5, 7, 11, 15, 19 and 23. Patients were started on vaccination 4-6 weeks after radiotherapy alone, or with temozolomide cycles. Most patients had radiochemotherapy with temozolomide before enrollment; others had one alone.

Findings and caveats of the study: Overall, 93.3% of patients had vaccine-induced immune responses.

The CDR3 consists of 15 residues. The V gene lost 5 bases and the J gene lost 0 bases, with 14 bases spanning the gap. Germline lookup yields CDR1 SGHTA and CDR2 FQGNSA. As to this clone: The antigen is undetermined.

Generated by immunoSEQ multiplex PCR, the TCRdb table keeps only in-frame clones and is missing some. The data hold 25,000 to 30,000 clones, with roughly 90% observed a single time. This sample's time point: week 5, during vaccination. Mutant IDH1 20-mer peptide, at 300 ug, made up each vaccine dose, with topical imiquimod. The chain links TRBV7-2 to TRBJ2-7; D is unresolved. This specimen consisted of peripheral blood mononuclear cells (PBMCs), obtained from a glioma patient whose treatment included an IDH1 peptide vaccine. The receptor comes from a woman aged 40 to 55 with glioma. Some clones in this sample may be carry-over from other donors' samples. CDR3 loop: CASSPPEWGSYEQYF. The CDR3 nucleotides read TGTGCCAGCAGCCCCCCGGAGTGGGGCTCCTACGAGCAGTACTTC.